The text below deals with one T cell receptor beta chain. Per the authors' pipeline: Reference gene primer amplification gave estimated nucleated cell counts. Clones were sequenced by immunoSEQ multiplex PCR, and TCRdb holds only the in-frame ones, with some missing. The D gene and trimming were derived from the DNA, and the V and J assignments and clone size from that table. The sample lists 30,000 to 45,000 clones; 70% to 90% were seen once. V shed 5 bases and J shed 1 base, with 13 bases lying between them. Germline CDR1 reads SGHTA; CDR2 reads FQGTGA. The CDR3 has 15 amino acids. The data derive from a study of blood T cell repertoires in COVID-19. Study summary: Acute and convalescent COVID-19 specimens originated in the United States, Italy and Spain. T cells, B-cell-depleted T cells, or PBMCs supplied cDNA or gDNA.

The sample comprised peripheral blood. The receptor's source is a man aged 55 to 70 with active COVID-19. V gene TRBV7-3 combines with J gene TRBJ2-3; TRBD2 might be the D (5 bases). CDR3 sequence: CASSRKAERTDTQYF. Written as DNA, the CDR3 is TGTGCCAGCAGCCGAAAAGCGGAACGCACAGATACGCAGTATTTT.